Listed here are 8 T cell receptor beta chains from one sample, sequenced in a study of shared clonotypes between healthy human individuals. TCRdb keeps only in-frame clones here, not all; method: immunoSEQ multiplex PCR. The sample lists about a million clones; about 80% were seen once. Sequencing was done on a sample of memory CD4+ T cells sorted from blood. The subset is: CD45RA-negative fraction. These receptors all stem from a man between 18 and 35 years old in good health.

This clone was observed a handful of times. At the DNA level, this CDR3 is encoded by other sequences in the same sample as well. J is TRBJ2-7 and V is TRBV18; D unresolved. The CDR3 is made up of 12 amino acids. V was shortened by 3 bases and J by 3 bases, with 6 bases between the two germline ends. Germline values: CDR1 KGHSH, CDR2 LQKENI. The CDR3 here is CASSPESYEQYF. DNA for the CDR3: TGTGCCAGCTCACCTGAAAGCTACGAGCAGTACTTC.

The V call is TRBV6-1, the J call TRBJ2-1, with TRBD1 matching over 7 bases. The CDR3 sequence is 14 residues long. Germline CDR1 and CDR2: MNHNS and SASEGT. V lost 7 bases to trimming and J lost 2 bases; unmatched junction nucleotides: 5. CDR3 bases: TGTGCCAGCAAGTCGCAGGGGGCCTACAATGAGCAGTTCTTC. This encodes CASKSQGAYNEQFF.

The gene calls are TRBV28 and TRBJ2-2; D remains ambiguous. V gave up 2 bases and J gave up 4 bases, with 11 bases separating them. Germline V gene sequence: CDR1 MDHEN, CDR2 SYDVKM. This CDR3 has 15 residues. CDR3 coding DNA: TGTGCCAGCAGTTTACCCACCTCGGGCACCGGGGAGCTGTTTTTT. Its translation: CASSLPTSGTGELFF.

This clone was picked up a small number of times. Other DNA variants within this sample encode the same CDR3. The V call is TRBV11-2, the J call TRBJ1-1; tentatively, D is TRBD1 (5 bases). Looked up from germline, CDR1 is SGHAT and CDR2 is FQNNGV. The CDR3 consists of 13 residues. V shed 5 bases and J shed 1 base, with 8 bases lying between them. CDR3 in DNA: TGTGCCAGCAGCCTTACAGGGAACACTGAAGCTTTCTTT. Amino acid sequence: CASSLTGNTEAFF.

This clone was detected once. This chain connects TRBV30 to TRBJ1-6; D might be TRBD1 (5 bases). There are 15 residues in the CDR3. V gave up 5 bases and J gave up 2 bases, with 13 bases separating them. CDR1 GTSNPN and CDR2 SVGIG come from the germline V gene (reference sequence). The CDR3 spells CAWGTINAYNSPLHF. The CDR3 DNA sequence: TGTGCCTGGGGGACCATTAACGCCTATAATTCACCCCTCCACTTT.

This clone was counted a single time. The chain couples TRBV4-1 to TRBJ1-5, with a weak D call TRBD1 (6 bases). Trimming pared 0 bases from V and 6 bases from J, leaving 12 bases between. CDR1 and CDR2 from the germline V gene are MGHRA and YSYEKL. The CDR3 sequence is 15 residues long. The CDR3 is CASSQDPGGGQPQHF. In DNA form, the CDR3 reads TGCGCCAGCAGCCAAGATCCGGGGGGCGGTCAGCCCCAGCATTTT.

With respect to this clone: Other DNA sequences in this sample translate to the same CDR3. CDR3 bases: TGTGCCAGCAGTGAATCGGGGTACGAGCAGTACTTC. This gives the protein CASSESGYEQYF. The chain carries TRBV2 and TRBJ2-7; D might be TRBD2 (5 bases). The CDR3 is 12 residues long. The germline gives CDR1 SNHLY, CDR2 FYNNEI. Between the trimmed V and J ends, which lost 2 bases and 4 bases, there was a span of 6 bases.

The chain uses TRBV5-5 and TRBJ2-7; 10 nucleotides align to TRBD2. Germline V gene sequence: CDR1 SGHKS, CDR2 YYEKEE (reference sequence). This CDR3 is built from 14 residues. The junction had 1 base not matched to a gene; V was cut back by 0 bases and J by 4 bases. CDR3 DNA: TGTGCCAGCAGCTTGGGGACTAGCGGTTACGAGCAGTACTTC. This encodes CASSLGTSGYEQYF. The complete variable domain, with remaining parts taken from reference TRBV5-5 and TRBJ2-7, reads DAGVTQSPTHLIKTRGQQVTLRCSPISGHKSVSWYQQVLGQGPQFIFQYYEKEERGRGNFPDRFSARQFPNYSSELNVNALLLGDSALYLCASSLGTSGYEQYFGPGTRLTVT.